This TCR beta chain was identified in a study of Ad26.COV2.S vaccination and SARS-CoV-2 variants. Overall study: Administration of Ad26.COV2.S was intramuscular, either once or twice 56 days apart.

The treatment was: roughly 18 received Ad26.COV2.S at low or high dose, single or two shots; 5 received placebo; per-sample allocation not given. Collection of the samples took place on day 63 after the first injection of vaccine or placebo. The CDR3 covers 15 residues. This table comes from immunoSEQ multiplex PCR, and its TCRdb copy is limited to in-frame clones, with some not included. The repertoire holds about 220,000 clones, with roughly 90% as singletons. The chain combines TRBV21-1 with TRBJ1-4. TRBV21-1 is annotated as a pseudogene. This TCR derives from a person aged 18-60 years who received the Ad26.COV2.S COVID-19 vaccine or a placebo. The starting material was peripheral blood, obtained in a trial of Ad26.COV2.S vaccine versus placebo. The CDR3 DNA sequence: TGTGCCAGCAGCACGACCTTTTCAACTAATGAAAAACTGTTTTTT. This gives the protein CASSTTFSTNEKLFF.